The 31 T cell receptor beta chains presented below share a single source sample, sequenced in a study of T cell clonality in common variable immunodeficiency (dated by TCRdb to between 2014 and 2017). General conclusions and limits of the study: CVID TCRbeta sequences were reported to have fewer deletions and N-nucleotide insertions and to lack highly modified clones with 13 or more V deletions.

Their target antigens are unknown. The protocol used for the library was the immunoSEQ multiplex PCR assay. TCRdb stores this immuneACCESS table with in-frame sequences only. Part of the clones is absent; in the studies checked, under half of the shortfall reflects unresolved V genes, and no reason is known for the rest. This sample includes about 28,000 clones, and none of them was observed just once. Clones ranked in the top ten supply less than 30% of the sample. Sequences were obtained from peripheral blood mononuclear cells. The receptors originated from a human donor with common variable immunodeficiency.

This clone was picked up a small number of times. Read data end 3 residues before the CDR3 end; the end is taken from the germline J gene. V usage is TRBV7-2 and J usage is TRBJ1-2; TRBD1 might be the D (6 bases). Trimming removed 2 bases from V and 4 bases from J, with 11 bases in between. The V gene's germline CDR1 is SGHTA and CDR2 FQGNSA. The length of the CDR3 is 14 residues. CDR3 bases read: TGTGCCAGCAGCTTATTTTCAGGGGCCTATGGC. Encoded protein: CASSLFSGAYG. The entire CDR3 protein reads CASSLFSGAYGYTF.

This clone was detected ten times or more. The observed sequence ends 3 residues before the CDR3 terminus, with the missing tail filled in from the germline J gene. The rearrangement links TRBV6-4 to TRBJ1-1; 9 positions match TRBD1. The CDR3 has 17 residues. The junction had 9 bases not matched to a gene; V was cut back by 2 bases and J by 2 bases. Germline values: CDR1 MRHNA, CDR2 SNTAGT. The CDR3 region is CASSDPPAQGANTEAFF. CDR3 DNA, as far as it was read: TGTGCCAGCAGTGACCCCCCCGCACAGGGGGCAAACACTGAA.

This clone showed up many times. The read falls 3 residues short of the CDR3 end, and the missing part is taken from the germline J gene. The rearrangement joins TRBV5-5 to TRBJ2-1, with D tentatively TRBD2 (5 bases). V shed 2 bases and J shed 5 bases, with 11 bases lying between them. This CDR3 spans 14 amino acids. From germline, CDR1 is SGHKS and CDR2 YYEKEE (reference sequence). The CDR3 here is CASSLWIGDNEQFF. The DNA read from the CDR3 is TGTGCCAGCAGCTTATGGATCGGGGACAATGAG.

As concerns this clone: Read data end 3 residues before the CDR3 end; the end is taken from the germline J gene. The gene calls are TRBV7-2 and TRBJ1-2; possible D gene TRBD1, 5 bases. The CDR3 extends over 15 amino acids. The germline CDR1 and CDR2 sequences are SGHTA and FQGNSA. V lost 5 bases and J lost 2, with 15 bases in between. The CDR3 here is CASSHNVGANYGYTF. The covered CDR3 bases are TGTGCCAGCAGCCACAACGTAGGGGCGAACTATGGC.

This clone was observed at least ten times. The sequenced CDR3 bases are TGTGCCAGCAGCCCGCGGACAGGGAGGAATGAG. It encodes CASSPRTGRNE. The whole CDR3 protein is CASSPRTGRNEQFF. This sequence joins TRBV3-1 (or the pseudogene TRBV3-2) and TRBJ2-1, with TRBD1 matching 8 bases. The read ends 3 residues shy of where the CDR3 ends; the end is completed using the germline J gene. CDR3 size: 14 residues. In germline, CDR1 is LGHDT, CDR2 YNNKEL (reference sequence). V gave up 4 bases and J gave up 7 bases; unmatched junction bases: 6.

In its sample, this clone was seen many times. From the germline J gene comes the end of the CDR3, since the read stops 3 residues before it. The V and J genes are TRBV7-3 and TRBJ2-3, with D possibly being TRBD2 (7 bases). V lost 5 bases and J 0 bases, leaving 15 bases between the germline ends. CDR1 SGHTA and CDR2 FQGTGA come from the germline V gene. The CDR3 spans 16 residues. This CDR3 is CASSIRGGPSTDTQYF. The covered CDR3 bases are TGTGCCAGCAGCATTAGGGGGGGGCCTAGCACAGATACG. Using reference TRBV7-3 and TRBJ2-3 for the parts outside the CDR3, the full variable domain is GAGVSQTPSNKVTEKGKYVELRCDPISGHTALYWYRQSLGQGPEFLIYFQGTGAADDSGLPNDRFFAVRPEGSVSTLKIQRTERGDSAVYLCASSIRGGPSTDTQYFGPGTRLTVL.

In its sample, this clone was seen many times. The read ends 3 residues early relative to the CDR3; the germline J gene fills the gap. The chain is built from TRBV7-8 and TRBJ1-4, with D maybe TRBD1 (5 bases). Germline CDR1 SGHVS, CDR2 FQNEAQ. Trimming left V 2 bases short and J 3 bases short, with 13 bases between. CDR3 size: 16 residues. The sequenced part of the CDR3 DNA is TGTGCCAGCAGCTTATTGCAGGGCTATGCTAATGAAAAA. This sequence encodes CASSLLQGYANEK. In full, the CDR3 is CASSLLQGYANEKLFF.

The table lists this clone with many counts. The covered CDR3 bases are TGCGCCAGCAGCCCGGGACTAGTTTTGAGGACC. Amino acid sequence: CASSPGLVLRT. The full CDR3 reads CASSPGLVLRTQYF. V gene TRBV5-1 combines with J gene TRBJ2-5; 8 nucleotides agree with TRBD2. The read ends 3 residues before the CDR3 terminus; that terminus is restored from the germline J gene. Germline values: CDR1 SGHRS, CDR2 YFSETQ. The CDR3 length is 14 residues. Germline trimming cut 4 bases from V and 7 bases from J; bases unmatched to any gene: 9.

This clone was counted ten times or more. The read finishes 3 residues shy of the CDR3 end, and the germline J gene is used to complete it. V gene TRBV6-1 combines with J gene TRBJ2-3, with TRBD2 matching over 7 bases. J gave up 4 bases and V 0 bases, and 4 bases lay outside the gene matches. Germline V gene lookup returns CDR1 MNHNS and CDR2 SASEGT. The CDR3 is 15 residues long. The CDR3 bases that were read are TGTGCCAGCAGTGAAGCGGGGGGGACCCCAGATACG. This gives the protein CASSEAGGTPDT. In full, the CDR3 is CASSEAGGTPDTQYF.

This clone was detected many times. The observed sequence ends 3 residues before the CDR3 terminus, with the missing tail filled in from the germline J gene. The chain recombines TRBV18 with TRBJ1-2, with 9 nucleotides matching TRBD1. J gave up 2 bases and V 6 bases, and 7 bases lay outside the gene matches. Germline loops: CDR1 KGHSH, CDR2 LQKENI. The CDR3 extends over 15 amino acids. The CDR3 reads CASSPGQGNNYGYTF. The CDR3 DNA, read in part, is TGTGCCAGCTCCCCAGGACAGGGGAACAACTATGGC.

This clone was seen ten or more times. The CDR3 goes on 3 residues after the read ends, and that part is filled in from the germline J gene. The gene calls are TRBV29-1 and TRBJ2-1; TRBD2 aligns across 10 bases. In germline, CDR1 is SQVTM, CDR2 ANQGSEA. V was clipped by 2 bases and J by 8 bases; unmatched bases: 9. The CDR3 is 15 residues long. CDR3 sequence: CSVETSGGVFDEQFF. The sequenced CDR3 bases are TGCAGCGTTGAAACCAGCGGGGGGGTGTTCGATGAG.

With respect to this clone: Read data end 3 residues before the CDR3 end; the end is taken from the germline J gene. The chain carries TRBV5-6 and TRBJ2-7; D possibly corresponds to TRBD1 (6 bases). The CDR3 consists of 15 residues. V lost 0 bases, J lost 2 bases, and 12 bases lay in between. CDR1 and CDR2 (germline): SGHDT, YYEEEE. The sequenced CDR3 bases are TGTGCCAGCAGCTTGGCTGACAGGTCCGCCTACGAG. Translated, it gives CASSLADRSAYE. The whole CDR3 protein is CASSLADRSAYEQYF.

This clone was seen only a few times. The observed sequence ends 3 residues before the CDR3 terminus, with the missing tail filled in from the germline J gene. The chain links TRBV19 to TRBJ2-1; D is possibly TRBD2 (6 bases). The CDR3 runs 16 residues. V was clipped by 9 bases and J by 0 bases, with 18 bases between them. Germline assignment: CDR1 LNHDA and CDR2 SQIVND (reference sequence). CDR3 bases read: TGTGCCAGCCGGGACTTTACCGAATTCTCCTACAATGAG. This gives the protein CASRDFTEFSYNE. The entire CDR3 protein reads CASRDFTEFSYNEQFF. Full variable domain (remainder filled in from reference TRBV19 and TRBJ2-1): DGGITQSPKYLFRKEGQNVTLSCEQNLNHDAMYWYRQDPGQGLRLIYYSQIVNDFQKGDIAEGYSVSREKKESFPLTVTSAQKNPTAFYLCASRDFTEFSYNEQFFGPGTRLTVL.

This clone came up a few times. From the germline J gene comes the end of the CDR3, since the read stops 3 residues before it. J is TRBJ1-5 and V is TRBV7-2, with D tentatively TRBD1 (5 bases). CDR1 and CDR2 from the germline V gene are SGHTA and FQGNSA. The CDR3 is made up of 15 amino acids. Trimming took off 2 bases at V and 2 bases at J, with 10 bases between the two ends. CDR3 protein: CASSLTTGGNQPQHF. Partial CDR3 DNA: TGTGCCAGCAGCTTAACTACAGGTGGCAATCAGCCC.

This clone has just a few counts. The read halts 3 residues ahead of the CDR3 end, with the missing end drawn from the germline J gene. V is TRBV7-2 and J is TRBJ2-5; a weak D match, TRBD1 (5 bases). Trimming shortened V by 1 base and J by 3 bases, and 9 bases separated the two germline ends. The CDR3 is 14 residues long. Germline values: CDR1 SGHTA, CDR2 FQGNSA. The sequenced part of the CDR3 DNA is TGTGCCAGCAGCTTAGGCAGGGTTAAAGAGACC. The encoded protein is CASSLGRVKET. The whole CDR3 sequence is CASSLGRVKETQYF.

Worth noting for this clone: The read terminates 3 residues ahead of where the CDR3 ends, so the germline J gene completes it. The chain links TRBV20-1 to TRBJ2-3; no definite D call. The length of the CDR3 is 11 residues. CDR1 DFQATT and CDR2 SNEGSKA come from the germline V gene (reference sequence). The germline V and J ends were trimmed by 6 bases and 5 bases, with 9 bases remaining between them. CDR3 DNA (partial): TGCAGTGCCTCAGATGGAGATACG. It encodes CSASDGDT. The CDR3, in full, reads CSASDGDTQYF.

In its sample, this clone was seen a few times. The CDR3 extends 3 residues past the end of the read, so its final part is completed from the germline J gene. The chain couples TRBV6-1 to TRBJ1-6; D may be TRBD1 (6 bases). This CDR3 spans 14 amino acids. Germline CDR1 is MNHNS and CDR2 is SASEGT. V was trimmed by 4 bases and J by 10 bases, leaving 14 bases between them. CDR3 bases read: TGTGCCAGCAGTGGTTTCAGGGGCGAGTCACCC. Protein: CASSGFRGESP. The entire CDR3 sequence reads CASSGFRGESPLHF.

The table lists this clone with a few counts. CDR3 amino acids: CASWYRGPFNEQFF. CDR3 bases read: TGTGCCAGTTGGTACAGGGGGCCCTTCAATGAG. J is TRBJ2-1 and V is TRBV19; TRBD1 matches at 9 bases. The read ends 3 residues shy of where the CDR3 ends; the end is completed using the germline J gene. This CDR3 spans 14 amino acids. In germline, CDR1 is LNHDA, CDR2 SQIVND (reference sequence). With V trimmed by 8 bases and J by 6 bases, 8 bases remained unmatched. The full variable domain, its missing parts supplied by reference TRBV19 and TRBJ2-1, is DGGITQSPKYLFRKEGQNVTLSCEQNLNHDAMYWYRQDPGQGLRLIYYSQIVNDFQKGDIAEGYSVSREKKESFPLTVTSAQKNPTAFYLCASWYRGPFNEQFFGPGTRLTVL.

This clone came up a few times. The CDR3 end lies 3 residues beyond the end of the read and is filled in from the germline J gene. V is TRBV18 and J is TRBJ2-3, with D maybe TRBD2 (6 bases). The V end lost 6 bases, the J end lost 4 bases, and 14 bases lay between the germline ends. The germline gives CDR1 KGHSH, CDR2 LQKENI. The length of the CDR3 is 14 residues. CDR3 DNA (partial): TGTGCCAGCTCTCCTGGGACTCACTCAGATACG. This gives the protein CASSPGTHSDT. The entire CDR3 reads CASSPGTHSDTQYF.

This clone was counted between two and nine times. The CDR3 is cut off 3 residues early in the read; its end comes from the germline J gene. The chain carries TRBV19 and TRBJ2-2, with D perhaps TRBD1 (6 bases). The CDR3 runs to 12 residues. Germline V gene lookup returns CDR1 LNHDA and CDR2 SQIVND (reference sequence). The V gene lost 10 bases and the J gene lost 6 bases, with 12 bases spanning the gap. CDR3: CATSWGPGELFF. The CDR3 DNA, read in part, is TGTGCCACCTCCTGGGGGCCCGGGGAG.

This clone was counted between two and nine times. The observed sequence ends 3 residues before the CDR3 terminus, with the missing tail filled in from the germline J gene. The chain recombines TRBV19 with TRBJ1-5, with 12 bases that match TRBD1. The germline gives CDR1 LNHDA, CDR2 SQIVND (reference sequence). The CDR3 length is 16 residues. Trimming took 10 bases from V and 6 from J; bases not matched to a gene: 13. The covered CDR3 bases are TGTGCCACCGCGCGTACGGGACAGGGGGCCGCTCAGCCC. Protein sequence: CATARTGQGAAQP. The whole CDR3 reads CATARTGQGAAQPQHF. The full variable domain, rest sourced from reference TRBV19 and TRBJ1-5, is DGGITQSPKYLFRKEGQNVTLSCEQNLNHDAMYWYRQDPGQGLRLIYYSQIVNDFQKGDIAEGYSVSREKKESFPLTVTSAQKNPTAFYLCATARTGQGAAQPQHFGDGTRLSIL.

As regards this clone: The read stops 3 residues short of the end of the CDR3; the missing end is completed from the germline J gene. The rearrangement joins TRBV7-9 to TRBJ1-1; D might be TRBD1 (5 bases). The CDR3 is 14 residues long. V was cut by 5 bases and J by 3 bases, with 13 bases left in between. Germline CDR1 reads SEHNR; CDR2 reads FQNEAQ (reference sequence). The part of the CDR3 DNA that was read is TGTGCCAGCAGCCCAGGAGGGGCCTACACTGAA. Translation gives CASSPGGAYTE. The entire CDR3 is CASSPGGAYTEAFF.

The CDR3 DNA, read in part, is TGTGCCAGTAGCCGGGACAGGGGGCCTATGAACACTGAA. This translates into CASSRDRGPMNTE. The full CDR3 protein reads CASSRDRGPMNTEAFF. This sequence joins TRBV19 and TRBJ1-1; TRBD1 agrees at 12 bases. The read ends 3 residues shy of where the CDR3 ends; the end is completed using the germline J gene. Germline lookup yields CDR1 LNHDA and CDR2 SQIVND (reference sequence). This CDR3 contains 16 residues. V trimming: 6 bases; J trimming: 0 bases; junction bases outside the gene matches: 5.

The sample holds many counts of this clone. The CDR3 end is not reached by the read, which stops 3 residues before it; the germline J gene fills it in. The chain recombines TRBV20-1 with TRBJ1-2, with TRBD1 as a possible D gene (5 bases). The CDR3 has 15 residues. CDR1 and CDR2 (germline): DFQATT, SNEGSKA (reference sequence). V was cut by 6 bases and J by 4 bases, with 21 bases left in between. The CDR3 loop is CSANPGGARGYGYTF. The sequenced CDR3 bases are TGCAGTGCCAACCCCGGAGGGGCTAGGGGCTATGGC.

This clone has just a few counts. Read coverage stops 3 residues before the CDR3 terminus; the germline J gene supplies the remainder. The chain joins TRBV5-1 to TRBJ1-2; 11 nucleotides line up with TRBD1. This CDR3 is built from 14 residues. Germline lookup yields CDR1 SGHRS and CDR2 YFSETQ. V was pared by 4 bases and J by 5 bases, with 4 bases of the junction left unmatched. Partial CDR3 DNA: TGCGCCAGCAGCCAGGGACAGGGGGATTATGGC. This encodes CASSQGQGDYG. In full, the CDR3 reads CASSQGQGDYGYTF.

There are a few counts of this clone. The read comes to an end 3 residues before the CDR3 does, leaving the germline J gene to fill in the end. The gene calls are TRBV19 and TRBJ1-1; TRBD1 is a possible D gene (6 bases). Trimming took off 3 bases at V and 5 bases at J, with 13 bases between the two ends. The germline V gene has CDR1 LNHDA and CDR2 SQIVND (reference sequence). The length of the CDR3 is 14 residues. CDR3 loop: CASSIGGLRTEAFF. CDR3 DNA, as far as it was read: TGTGCCAGTAGTATTGGGGGCTTAAGGACTGAA.

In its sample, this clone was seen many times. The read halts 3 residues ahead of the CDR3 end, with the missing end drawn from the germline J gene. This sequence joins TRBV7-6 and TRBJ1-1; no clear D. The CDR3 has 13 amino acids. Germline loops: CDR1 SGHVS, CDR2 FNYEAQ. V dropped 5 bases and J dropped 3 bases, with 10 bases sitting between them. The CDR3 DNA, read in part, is TGTGCCAGCAGCGTTCAGAGGGACACTGAA. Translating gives CASSVQRDTE. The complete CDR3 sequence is CASSVQRDTEAFF.

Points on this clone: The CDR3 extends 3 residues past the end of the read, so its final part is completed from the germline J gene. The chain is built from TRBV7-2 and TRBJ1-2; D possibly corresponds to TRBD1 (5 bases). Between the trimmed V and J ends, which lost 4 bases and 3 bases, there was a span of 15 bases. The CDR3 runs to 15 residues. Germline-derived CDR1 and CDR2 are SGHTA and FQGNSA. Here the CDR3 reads CASSSSQGLHYGYTF. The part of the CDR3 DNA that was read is TGTGCCAGCAGCTCATCGCAGGGTTTGCACTATGGC.

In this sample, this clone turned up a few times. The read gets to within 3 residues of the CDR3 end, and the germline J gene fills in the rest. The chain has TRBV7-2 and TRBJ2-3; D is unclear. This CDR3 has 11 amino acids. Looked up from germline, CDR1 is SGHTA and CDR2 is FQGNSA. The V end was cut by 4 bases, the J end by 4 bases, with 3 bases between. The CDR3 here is CASSSADTQYF. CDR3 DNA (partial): TGTGCCAGCAGCTCCGCAGATACG.

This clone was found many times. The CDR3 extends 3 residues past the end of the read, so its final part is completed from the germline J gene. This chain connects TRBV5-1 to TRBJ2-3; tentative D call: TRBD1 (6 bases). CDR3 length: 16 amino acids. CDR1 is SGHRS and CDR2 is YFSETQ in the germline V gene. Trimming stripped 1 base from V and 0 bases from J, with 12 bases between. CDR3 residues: CASSLRRGSSTDTQYF. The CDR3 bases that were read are TGCGCCAGCAGCTTGAGAAGGGGGTCTAGCACAGATACG.

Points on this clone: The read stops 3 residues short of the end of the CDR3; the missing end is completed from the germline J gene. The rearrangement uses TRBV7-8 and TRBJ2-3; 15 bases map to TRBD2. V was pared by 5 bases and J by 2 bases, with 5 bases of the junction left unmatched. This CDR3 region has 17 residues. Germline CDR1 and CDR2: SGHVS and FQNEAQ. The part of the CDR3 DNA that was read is TGTGCCAGCAGCGTAGGGACTAGCGGGGGGTTCACAGATACG. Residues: CASSVGTSGGFTDT. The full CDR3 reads CASSVGTSGGFTDTQYF. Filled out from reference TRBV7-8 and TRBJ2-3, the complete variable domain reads GAGVSQSPRYKVAKRGQDVALRCDPISGHVSLFWYQQALGQGPEFLTYFQNEAQLDKSGLPSDRFFAERPEGSVSTLKIQRTQQEDSAVYLCASSVGTSGGFTDTQYFGPGTRLTVL.